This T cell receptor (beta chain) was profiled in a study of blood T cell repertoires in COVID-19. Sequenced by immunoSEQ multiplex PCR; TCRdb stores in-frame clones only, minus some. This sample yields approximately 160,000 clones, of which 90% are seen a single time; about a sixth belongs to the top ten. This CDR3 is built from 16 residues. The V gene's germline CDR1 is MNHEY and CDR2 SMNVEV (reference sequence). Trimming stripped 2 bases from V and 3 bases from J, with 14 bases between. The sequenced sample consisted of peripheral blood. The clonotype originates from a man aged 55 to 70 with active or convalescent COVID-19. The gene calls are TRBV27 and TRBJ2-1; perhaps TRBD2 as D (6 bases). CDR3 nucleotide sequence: TGTGCCAGCAGTTTAGCGACTAGAACTCTCTACAATGAGCAGTTCTTC. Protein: CASSLATRTLYNEQFF.